This TCR beta chain was retrieved from a study of identical twins. Findings and caveats of the study: Memory repertoires showed no such pattern, whereas abundant cord blood beta clonotypes carried fewer insertions. Invariant MAIT and iNKT cells may have partly biased zero-insertion analyses. Models underestimated TCR alpha sharing (out-of-frame) in monozygotic twins. Conclusions were based on cross-sectional statistical analysis, without following the same donors.

TCRdb used MiXCR to reprocess the 5' RACE reads, holding one entry per CDR3 protein. The sample consists of 350,000 to 600,000 distinct CDR3 sequences, approximately 15% of them appearing once. Notes on this clonotype: The antigen is not known.

V trimming: 5 bases; J trimming: 5 bases; junction bases outside the gene matches: 10. The germline CDR1 and CDR2 sequences are LGHDT and YNNKEL (reference sequence). There are 17 residues in the CDR3. These data are also associated with another study on yellow fever vaccine responses in identical twins.

This TCR was sampled from a woman under 30 in good health. Source material: CD4+ T cells sorted from blood. The chain couples TRBV3-1 to TRBJ2-5, with TRBD2 matching over 14 bases. CDR3 nucleotides: TGTGCCAGCAGCTCAGGACTAGCGGGGGGCCTAGGGGAGACCCAGTACTTC. This gives the protein CASSSGLAGGLGETQYF.